This TCR beta chain was identified during a study of T cell responses to AZD1222 COVID-19 vaccine. General study findings and limits: Clonal diversity was possibly underestimated, and white British individuals and females predominated among donors. Researchers report vaccine-associated CD4 TCRs spanning spike, with dominance at 160-218 and 743-854.

Only in-frame clones appear in the TCRdb table, and some are missing; sequencing was by immunoSEQ multiplex PCR. The sample gives some 130,000 clones, 80% to 90% of which show up once; 9.5% is in the top ten. V gave up 3 bases and J gave up 11 bases; unmatched junction bases: 8. The germline V gene encodes CDR1 SEHNR and CDR2 FQNEAQ (reference sequence). The CDR3 totals 13 residues. With regard to this clone: Its specificity is unknown.

This sequence was found in an adult who received the AZD1222 COVID-19 vaccine. Source: peripheral blood, taken 28 days after the second AZD1222 dose. The chain joins TRBV7-9 to TRBJ1-1; TRBD1 matches at 8 bases. CDR3 in DNA: TGTGCCAGCAGCTTGGAGACAGGGGTAGCGGCTTTCTTT. Its protein product is CASSLETGVAAFF.